The next 6 T cell receptor beta chains were all read from a single sample in a study of blood T cells in healthy people across ages. It was with a sample-barcoded 5' primer and a J-beta primer mix that a second PCR of about 7 to 12 cycles was run. TCRdb recomputed calls from the 5' RACE reads with MiXCR, one row per CDR3 protein. Of 1.5 million to 1.9 million distinct CDR3 sequences in the sample, approximately 43% were seen once. The sample comprised blood. These receptors were obtained from a woman in her late teens or twenties in good health.

The chain uses TRBV5-1 and TRBJ1-1; D not certain. Germline values: CDR1 SGHRS, CDR2 YFSETQ. The CDR3 consists of 13 residues. Trimming took off 4 bases at V and 1 base at J, with 8 bases between the two ends. The CDR3 spells CASSPQENTEAFF. The CDR3 region has the DNA TGCGCCAGCAGCCCTCAGGAGAACACTGAAGCTTTCTTT.

The chain recombines TRBV5-1 with TRBJ2-5; 10 nucleotides agree with TRBD2. The CDR3 contains 15 residues. With 4 bases clipped from V and 11 bases from J, the junction kept 14 bases outside the gene matches. CDR1 and CDR2 from the germline V gene are SGHRS and YFSETQ. The CDR3 here is CASSPTLAGLNEQYF. CDR3 nucleotides: TGCGCCAGCAGCCCAACACTAGCGGGACTCAATGAGCAGTACTTC. The variable domain in full, completed from reference TRBV5-1 and TRBJ2-5, reads KAGVTQTPRYLIKTRGQQVTLSCSPISGHRSVSWYQQTPGQGLQFLFEYFSETQRNKGNFPGRFSGRQFSNSRSEMNVSTLELGDSALYLCASSPTLAGLNEQYFGPGTRLLVL.

The gene calls are TRBV4-2 and TRBJ2-1; D unclear. The CDR3 extends over 18 amino acids. V was shortened by 1 base and J by 0 bases, with 16 bases between the two germline ends. The germline CDR1 and CDR2 sequences are LGHNA and YNFKEQ. The chain's CDR3 is CASSQGQRAENSYNEQFF. In DNA, the CDR3 is TGTGCCAGCAGCCAAGGCCAGCGCGCGGAGAACTCCTACAATGAGCAGTTCTTC.

This clonotype showed up just a few times. The CDR3 here is CASSQDPRLPEAFF. CDR3 in DNA: TGCGCCAGCAGCCAAGATCCTAGGTTACCTGAAGCTTTCTTT. The J gene is TRBJ1-1, the V gene TRBV4-1; D is undetermined. V gave up 0 bases and J gave up 6 bases, with 11 bases separating them. This CDR3 contains 14 residues. Germline CDR1 reads MGHRA; CDR2 reads YSYEKL.

The genes are TRBV30 and TRBJ2-7; a weak D match, TRBD1 (6 bases). The CDR3 has 14 amino acids. V was pared by 3 bases and J by 4 bases, with 16 bases between. Germline lookup yields CDR1 GTSNPN and CDR2 SVGIG (reference sequence). The CDR3 nucleotides read TGTGCCTGGAGCTGGGGGCGAAGGGCTTACGAGCAGTACTTC. It codes for CAWSWGRRAYEQYF. The full variable domain, with the rest looked up from reference TRBV30 and TRBJ2-7, is SQTIHQWPATLVQPVGSPLSLECTVEGTSNPNLYWYRQAAGRGLQLLFYSVGIGQISSEVPQNLSASRPQDRQFILSSKKLLLSDSGFYLCAWSWGRRAYEQYFGPGTRLTVT.

The chain is built from TRBV12-3 or TRBV12-4 and TRBJ2-3; D not resolved. The V end lost 3 bases, the J end lost 0 bases, and 10 bases lay between the germline ends. The CDR3 length is 15 residues. CDR3 residues: CASSLSGPSTDTQYF. In nucleotides, the CDR3 is TGTGCCAGCAGTTTGTCCGGACCTAGCACAGATACGCAGTATTTT.